These T cell receptor beta chains were read from a single sample in a study of radiation and T cells in renal cell carcinoma. Repertoires were generated with immunoSEQ multiplex PCR, while TCRdb's copy carries only in-frame clones and drops some. This sample has about 150,000 clones, with roughly nine tenths found just once. The sample here was blood, taken from a patient whose treatment included radiotherapy and nephrectomy. These receptors were taken from a woman in her 70s with renal cell carcinoma. Both conserved end residues are part of each CDR3. The D gene is left open where the match is weak. Rows give clone size only sometimes, using once, few, many, or a class for an expanded clone.

-,TRBV7-2,TRBJ2-3,-,CASSSWSDTQYF,TGTGCCAGCAGCTCGTGGTCAGATACGCAGTATTTT
-,TRBV9,TRBJ1-6,once,CASSVGTDTYSYNSPLHF,TGTGCCAGCAGCGTAGGCACGGACACTTACTCCTATAATTCACCCCTCCACTTT
-,TRBV10-1,TRBJ2-7,-,CASSEEEVSISGHEQYF,TGCGCCAGCAGTGAAGAGGAAGTGTCCATCTCAGGACACGAGCAGTACTTC
-,TRBV11-1,TRBJ2-5,-,CASSLSPWYQETQYF,TGTGCCAGCAGCTTAAGTCCCTGGTACCAAGAGACCCAGTACTTC
TRBD1,TRBV6-5,TRBJ1-2,once,CASRQSGTGRGYTF,TGTGCCAGCAGGCAATCCGGGACAGGGCGAGGCTACACCTTC
-,TRBV5-6,TRBJ2-7,once,CASSLFLGGAVGGEQYF,TGTGCCAGCAGCTTGTTCCTCGGTGGTGCCGTAGGCGGCGAGCAGTACTTC
TRBD1,TRBV6-1,TRBJ1-3,-,CASSEGDSSGNTIYF,TGTGCCAGCAGTGAGGGGGACAGCTCTGGAAACACCATATATTTT
TRBD2,TRBV12-5,TRBJ2-2,once,CASAYSSGANTGELFF,TGTGCTAGTGCCTACTCTAGCGGGGCGAACACCGGGGAGCTGTTTTTT
TRBD1,TRBV5-1,TRBJ1-2,-,CASSFGTGEGYTF,TGCGCCAGCAGCTTCGGGACAGGGGAGGGCTACACCTTC
-,TRBV5-6,TRBJ1-1,-,CASSLLTVDTEAFF,TGTGCCAGCAGCTTGTTAACTGTGGACACTGAAGCTTTCTTT
TRBD1,TRBV28,TRBJ1-1,-,CASSFGDRMNTEAFF,TGTGCCAGCAGTTTTGGGGACAGGATGAACACTGAAGCTTTCTTT
TRBD1,TRBV4-3,TRBJ2-1,-,CASSQTGGTGGLEQFF,TGCGCCAGCAGCCAAACGGGGGGGACAGGGGGCCTGGAGCAGTTCTTC
TRBD1,TRBV4-3,TRBJ2-7,-,CASSPGQGAWEQYF,TGCGCCAGCAGCCCGGGACAGGGGGCGTGGGAGCAGTACTTC
TRBD1,TRBV19,TRBJ2-7,-,CASSRQRQGDYEQYF,TGTGCCAGTAGTAGGCAGCGACAGGGAGACTACGAGCAGTACTTC
-,TRBV7-8,TRBJ1-6,few,CASSLVPSSYNSPLHF,TGTGCCAGCAGCTTAGTACCGAGCTCCTATAATTCACCCCTCCACTTT
TRBD1,TRBV19,TRBJ1-5,few,CASSIGTGINQPQHF,TGTGCCAGTAGTATAGGGACAGGGATTAATCAGCCCCAGCATTTT
-,TRBV7-2,TRBJ1-5,-,CASSLAGAQPQHF,TGTGCCAGCAGCTTAGCTGGTGCTCAGCCCCAGCATTTT
-,TRBV9,TRBJ1-3,-,CASSVGPGAGNTIYF,TGTGCCAGCAGCGTAGGTCCAGGGGCTGGAAACACCATATATTTT
-,TRBV9,TRBJ1-1,-,CASSVQPENTEAFF,TGTGCCAGCAGCGTACAGCCAGAGAACACTGAAGCTTTCTTT
-,TRBV6-1,TRBJ1-1,-,CASSERDYTEAFF,TGTGCCAGCAGTGAAAGGGACTACACTGAAGCTTTCTTT
-,TRBV9,TRBJ2-1,-,CASSVASTSYNEQFF,TGTGCCAGCAGCGTAGCTAGTACGTCCTACAATGAGCAGTTCTTC
-,TRBV14,TRBJ2-1,-,CASSQDGGASNEQFF,TGTGCCAGCAGCCAAGATGGGGGGGCCAGTAATGAGCAGTTCTTC
-,TRBV7-8,TRBJ1-4,-,CASRTQGTNEKLFF,TGTGCCAGCAGGACGCAGGGAACTAATGAAAAACTGTTTTTT
-,TRBV19,TRBJ1-2,-,CASNRVSANYGYTF,TGTGCCAGCAACCGGGTCTCAGCTAACTATGGCTACACCTTC
TRBD2,TRBV10-2,TRBJ2-3,-,CASSLAGGTDTQYF,TGCGCCAGCAGTCTAGCGGGGGGCACAGATACGCAGTATTTT
TRBD2,TRBV5-1,TRBJ2-1,-,CASSLGSGGVNEQFF,TGCGCCAGCAGCTTAGGTAGCGGGGGGGTTAATGAGCAGTTCTTC
-,TRBV28,TRBJ1-1,once,CASIYGGMNTEAFF,TGTGCCAGCATCTATGGGGGAATGAACACTGAAGCTTTCTTT
-,TRBV19,TRBJ2-6,-,CASSQGLASGANVLTF,TGTGCCAGTAGTCAGGGACTTGCATCTGGGGCCAACGTCCTGACTTTC
-,TRBV7-9,TRBJ1-1,few,CASSLVEEAFF,TGTGCCAGCAGCCTGGTGGAGGAGGCTTTCTTT
TRBD1,TRBV10-3,TRBJ2-2,-,CAIKPTGTGELFF,TGTGCCATCAAACCGACAGGGACCGGGGAGCTGTTTTTT
-,TRBV7-2,TRBJ2-7,-,CASSLQPTTAVFQQYF,TGTGCCAGCAGCCTGCAACCAACGACAGCGGTTTTTCAGCAGTACTTC
-,TRBV15,TRBJ1-1,-,CATSRDSLDTTEAFF,TGTGCCACCAGTCGAGACAGTCTGGATACCACTGAAGCTTTCTTT
TRBD1,TRBV2,TRBJ1-1,-,CASSGGTGGETEAFF,TGTGCCAGCAGTGGGGGGACAGGGGGCGAGACTGAAGCTTTCTTT
-,TRBV9,TRBJ2-7,-,CASSVGFVSPGEQYF,TGTGCCAGCAGCGTAGGATTCGTCAGTCCGGGGGAGCAGTACTTC
TRBD1,TRBV5-8,TRBJ1-3,-,CASSLQGAGNTIYF,TGTGCCAGCAGCTTGCAGGGGGCCGGAAACACCATATATTTT
-,TRBV6-5,TRBJ1-3,-,CASSLTWGSGNTIYF,TGTGCCAGCAGTCTCACGTGGGGGTCTGGAAACACCATATATTTT